This TCR beta chain is from a study of blood T cell repertoires in COVID-19. Trimming took 4 bases from V and 1 from J, leaving 6 bases between them. Germline V CDR1 and CDR2: SGHRS, YFSETQ. This CDR3 contains 13 residues. Sequencing used immunoSEQ multiplex PCR; TCRdb keeps in-frame clones, though not all of them. The table lists 60,000 to 75,000 clones, 75% to 90% of them singletons. The sequence came from a woman aged 80 or over with active or convalescent COVID-19. Sequencing used peripheral blood. V usage is TRBV5-1 and J usage is TRBJ1-5, with unresolved D. As DNA, the CDR3 is TGCGCCAGCAGCAGTGGCAGCAATCAGCCCCAGCATTTT. Encoded protein: CASSSGSNQPQHF.